This T cell receptor (beta chain) was sequenced during a study of CD8+ T cells in alopecia areata. In its sample, this clone was seen a few times. RNA was extracted and reverse transcribed into cDNA as the sequencing template. Measured with immunoSEQ multiplex PCR; TCRdb has only the in-frame clones, and not every one. The sample carries 90,000 to 150,000 clones, approximately 52% recorded once. The germline V and J ends were trimmed by 0 bases and 4 bases, with 15 bases remaining between them. The germline V gene has CDR1 GTSNPN and CDR2 SVGIG (reference sequence). The CDR3 extends over 15 amino acids. Regarding treatment: oral pan-JAK inhibitor, 5-10 mg twice daily.

Sample: CD8+ T cells sorted from blood, taken at week 4, from a patient treated with tofacitinib. The clonotype was recovered from a human donor with alopecia areata. The chain couples TRBV30 to TRBJ2-5; D perhaps matches TRBD1 (5 bases). CDR3: CAWSVGWGLGETQYF. Written as DNA, the CDR3 is TGTGCCTGGAGTGTAGGCTGGGGCCTAGGAGAGACCCAGTACTTC.